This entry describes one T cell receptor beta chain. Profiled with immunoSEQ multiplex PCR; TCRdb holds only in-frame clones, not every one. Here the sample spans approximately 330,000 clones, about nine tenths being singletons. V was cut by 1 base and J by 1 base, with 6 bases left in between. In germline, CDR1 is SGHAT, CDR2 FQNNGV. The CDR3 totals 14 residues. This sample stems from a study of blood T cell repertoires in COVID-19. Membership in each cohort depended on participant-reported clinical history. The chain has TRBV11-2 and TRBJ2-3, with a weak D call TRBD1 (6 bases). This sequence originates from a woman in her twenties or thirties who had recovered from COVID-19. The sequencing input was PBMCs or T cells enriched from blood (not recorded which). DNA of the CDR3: TGTGCCAGCAGCTTAGGGACAGGCACAGATACGCAGTATTTT. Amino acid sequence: CASSLGTGTDTQYF. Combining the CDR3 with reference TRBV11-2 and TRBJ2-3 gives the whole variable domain EAGVAQSPRYKIIEKRQSVAFWCNPISGHATLYWYQQILGQGPKLLIQFQNNGVVDDSQLPKDRFSAERLKGVDSTLKIQPAKLEDSAVYLCASSLGTGTDTQYFGPGTRLTVL.